What follows are 29 T cell receptor beta chains derived from one specimen sequenced in a study of shared clonotypes between healthy human individuals. Only in-frame clones appear in the TCRdb table, and some are missing; sequencing was by immunoSEQ multiplex PCR. Altogether about 600,000 clones are present, almost 97% being singletons, with the ten largest covering 0.045% to 0.07%. The sequenced sample consisted of naive CD4+ T cells sorted from blood. The subset here: CD45RA+ positively selected. The source of these receptors is a woman in her thirties in good health.

This clone was counted only a few times. This chain joins TRBV21-1 and TRBJ1-1; TRBD1 was called by the table and not checked on the DNA. TRBV21-1 is tagged as a pseudogene. The CDR3 has 11 residues. The CDR3 nucleotides read TGTGCCATCACAGGGATAGCTGAAGCTTTCTTT. Residues: CAITGIAEAFF.

Here the CDR3 reads CASSESLAGTADTQYF. The DNA of the CDR3 is TGTGCCAGCAGTGAATCCCTAGCGGGAACGGCAGATACGCAGTATTTT. The chain links TRBV25-1 to TRBJ2-3; 9 bases agree with TRBD2. The CDR3 contains 16 residues. The germline V gene has CDR1 MGHDK and CDR2 SYGVNS. J lost 4 bases, V lost 1 base, and 6 bases had no gene match.

The V and J genes are TRBV6-1 and TRBJ2-3; 13 bases fit TRBD2. The germline gives CDR1 MNHNS, CDR2 SASEGT. Trimming took 3 bases from V and 5 from J; bases not matched to a gene: 8. This CDR3 has 17 amino acids. CDR3: CASSEDTGTSGEDTQYF. Written as DNA, the CDR3 is TGTGCCAGCAGTGAGGACACCGGGACTAGCGGGGAAGATACGCAGTATTTT.

Points on this clone: The germline gene is not matched at one end of the junction; a read error may be the cause. V is TRBV11-2 and J is TRBJ2-7, with a possible D match to TRBD2 (5 bases). Germline-derived CDR1 and CDR2 are SGHAT and FQNNGV. This CDR3 has 11 residues. CDR3 sequence (DNA): TGTGCCAGCAGCCAAACCGGGGTTTTATCCTTC. Its protein is CASSQTGVLSF.

The rearrangement uses TRBV11-2 and TRBJ2-5; D not resolved. The CDR3 is 12 residues long. The V end was cut by 5 bases, the J end by 2 bases, with 6 bases between. The germline gives CDR1 SGHAT, CDR2 FQNNGV. The CDR3 bases are TGTGCCAGCAGCCCGCAACAAGAGACCCAGTACTTC. This sequence encodes CASSPQQETQYF.

The chain is built from TRBV27 and TRBJ2-7, with D possibly matching TRBD2 (5 bases). CDR1 is MNHEY, CDR2 SMNVEV, per germline (reference sequence). CDR3 size: 14 residues. Trimming took 10 bases from V and 0 from J, leaving 16 bases between them. CDR3 sequence: CATLAPGPSYEQYF. The CDR3 nucleotides read TGTGCCACCCTAGCTCCTGGCCCCTCCTACGAGCAGTACTTC.

Here the CDR3 reads CASTDWTGGLYEQYF. The CDR3 coding sequence is TGTGCCAGCACCGATTGGACAGGGGGCCTCTACGAGCAGTACTTC. The chain has TRBV2 and TRBJ2-7, with 11 bases lining up with TRBD1. From germline, CDR1 is SNHLY and CDR2 FYNNEI. The CDR3 is made up of 15 amino acids. J gave up 3 bases and V 7 bases, and 8 bases lay outside the gene matches.

This sequence joins TRBV18 and TRBJ2-2; TRBD1 aligns across 10 bases. The CDR3 totals 15 residues. Looked up from germline, CDR1 is KGHSH and CDR2 is LQKENI. V lost 4 bases, J lost 4 bases, and 3 bases stayed unmatched. In DNA form, the CDR3 reads TGTGCCAGCTCACAAGGACAGGGGGTCACCGGGGAGCTGTTTTTT. This gives the protein CASSQGQGVTGELFF.

This chain links TRBV5-1 with TRBJ2-5; possible D gene TRBD1, 5 bases. The V end lost 0 bases, the J end lost 5 bases, and 11 bases lay between the germline ends. The CDR3 is 14 residues long. Germline CDR1 SGHRS, CDR2 YFSETQ. CDR3 sequence reads: CASSLEGNGETQYF. CDR3 DNA: TGCGCCAGCAGCTTGGAGGGGAATGGGGAGACCCAGTACTTC.

This clone was seen only once. The chain couples TRBV4-1 to TRBJ2-3; D may match TRBD1 or TRBD2 (6 bases each). CDR3 length: 15 residues. Germline CDR1 reads MGHRA; CDR2 reads YSYEKL. Trimming pared 8 bases from V and 2 bases from J, leaving 17 bases between. This CDR3 reads CASSKSRGHTDTQYF. The CDR3 DNA sequence: TGCGCCAGCTCGAAGAGCCGGGGGCACACAGATACGCAGTATTTT.

The rearrangement links TRBV6-1 to TRBJ2-3; D is perhaps TRBD1 (5 bases). V lost 3 bases to trimming and J lost 2 bases, with 12 bases between them. The CDR3 extends over 15 amino acids. Germline V gene data show CDR1 as MNHNS and CDR2 as SASEGT. The CDR3, as DNA: TGTGCCAGCAGTGAGCAGGGCAGTAACACAGATACGCAGTATTTT. This sequence encodes CASSEQGSNTDTQYF.

The chain couples TRBV2 to TRBJ2-5; 7 nucleotides agree with TRBD1. The CDR3 is 17 amino acids. The J segment lost 5 bases and the V segment lost 3 bases, leaving 15 bases of the junction unmatched. Germline V gives CDR1 SNHLY, CDR2 FYNNEI. CDR3 bases: TGTGCCAGCAGTGACCCGGGACAGCCCTCGGGTGTGGAGACCCAGTACTTC. Its translation: CASSDPGQPSGVETQYF.

The chain has TRBV4-1 and TRBJ2-3; 10 nucleotides align to TRBD2. Germline CDR1 is MGHRA and CDR2 is YSYEKL. Unmatched junction bases numbered 5, after V lost 2 bases and J lost 3 bases. The CDR3 runs to 16 residues. CDR3 in amino acids: CASSQFKAGGTDTQYF. The CDR3, as DNA: TGCGCCAGCAGCCAATTTAAAGCGGGAGGGACAGATACGCAGTATTTT.

The chain recombines TRBV4-1 with TRBJ2-5, with D perhaps being TRBD1 or TRBD2 (7 bases each). V was pared by 6 bases and J by 9 bases, with 17 bases between. The CDR3 has 13 amino acids. Per the germline V gene, CDR1 is MGHRA and CDR2 is YSYEKL. The CDR3 spells CASRGGLQGAQYF. Here the CDR3 DNA reads TGCGCCAGCAGGGGGGGGCTCCAGGGGGCCCAGTACTTC.

As to this clone: Within the sample, other DNA sequences also encode this same CDR3. The chain has TRBV5-1 and TRBJ2-7; D is possibly TRBD1 or TRBD2 (5 bases each). CDR1 SGHRS and CDR2 YFSETQ come from the germline V gene. CDR3 length: 16 amino acids. Trimming removed 0 bases at V and 0 bases at J, with 13 bases between. CDR3 sequence (DNA): TGCGCCAGCAGCTTGGGGCCCGGGACGGTCTCCTACGAGCAGTACTTC. Translation gives CASSLGPGTVSYEQYF.

This chain joins TRBV28 and TRBJ1-2; D is uncertain. The V end was cut by 8 bases, the J end by 7 bases, with 23 bases between. The CDR3 has 15 amino acids. The germline CDR1 and CDR2 sequences are MDHEN and SYDVKM. CDR3: CASLGSSAPAAGYTF. For the CDR3, the DNA is TGTGCCAGCCTAGGTTCTTCTGCTCCCGCTGCTGGCTACACCTTC.

As regards this clone: The sample has other DNA sequences that encode this CDR3 too. CDR3 DNA sequence: TGCGCCAGCAGCTATCGGGATAGTTCCTACAATGAGCAGTTCTTC. The encoded protein is CASSYRDSSYNEQFF. The J gene is TRBJ2-1, the V gene TRBV5-1; perhaps TRBD2 as D (5 bases). Germline V gene lookup returns CDR1 SGHRS and CDR2 YFSETQ. This CDR3 comprises 15 residues. Deletions cut 3 bases from V and 1 base from J, with 11 bases between.

The genes are TRBV28 and TRBJ2-1; 12 bases line up with TRBD2. The CDR3 consists of 16 residues. Germline V gene sequence: CDR1 MDHEN, CDR2 SYDVKM. With 5 bases clipped from V and 5 bases from J, the junction kept 7 bases outside the gene matches. The CDR3 sequence: CASSPWTSGIHNEQFF. CDR3 DNA: TGTGCCAGCAGTCCCTGGACTAGCGGGATACACAATGAGCAGTTCTTC. Full variable domain (outside the CDR3, taken from reference TRBV28 and TRBJ2-1): DVKVTQSSRYLVKRTGEKVFLECVQDMDHENMFWYRQDPGLGLRLIYFSYDVKMKEKGDIPEGYSVSREKKERFSLILESASTNQTSMYLCASSPWTSGIHNEQFFGPGTRLTVL.

The V call is TRBV10-1, the J call TRBJ2-7; TRBD2 matches 8 bases. Germline values: CDR1 WNHNN, CDR2 SYGVQD (reference sequence). Losses at the gene ends were 2 bases for V and 4 bases for J; bases not matched to a gene: 1. The CDR3 has 13 residues. CDR3 loop: CASSESGRYEQYF. In nucleotides, the CDR3 is TGCGCCAGCAGTGAGAGCGGGAGATACGAGCAGTACTTC.

The V gene is TRBV11-2, the J gene TRBJ1-2; no reliable D call. The CDR3 has 14 residues. The germline gives CDR1 SGHAT, CDR2 FQNNGV. Trimming pared 3 bases from V and 2 bases from J, leaving 10 bases between. The CDR3 DNA reads as TGTGCCAGCAGCTTCACTCCCTTAAACTATGGCTACACCTTC. Its protein is CASSFTPLNYGYTF.

The chain recombines TRBV6-6 with TRBJ1-6; D gene ambiguous. Trimming left V 2 bases short and J 5 bases short, with 10 bases between. The CDR3 length is 15 residues. Per the germline V gene, CDR1 is MNHNY and CDR2 is SVGAGI (reference sequence). CDR3 region: CASSYGPQDNSPLHF. The CDR3 nucleotides read TGTGCCAGCAGTTACGGACCGCAGGATAATTCACCCCTCCACTTT.

This clone was detected only a few times. J is TRBJ1-5 and V is TRBV7-9; D not resolved. CDR3 length: 13 amino acids. Trimming shortened V by 6 bases and J by 5 bases, and 11 bases separated the two germline ends. Germline loops: CDR1 SEHNR, CDR2 FQNEAQ (reference sequence). The CDR3 DNA follows: TGTGCCAGCAGGGGGAGGAGGGATCAGCCCCAGCATTTT. It yields the protein CASRGRRDQPQHF.

The rearrangement joins TRBV11-3 to TRBJ2-3; 8 bases are a match to TRBD2. The germline V gene encodes CDR1 SGHNT and CDR2 YENEEA. J was trimmed by 1 base and V by 5 bases; bases with no gene match: 11. The CDR3 is 17 residues long. CDR3 residues: CASSPPRGAGGTDTQYF. Written as DNA, the CDR3 is TGTGCCAGCAGCCCCCCCCGGGGAGCGGGAGGCACAGATACGCAGTATTTT.

The rearrangement uses TRBV7-7 and TRBJ2-1; 14 nucleotides agree with TRBD2. J was trimmed by 9 bases and V by 4 bases; bases with no gene match: 8. The CDR3 consists of 16 residues. Looked up from germline, CDR1 is SSHAT and CDR2 is FNYEAQ (reference sequence). CDR3 in DNA: TGTGCCAGCAGCTCCGGGACTAGCGGGGGAGTGGCTGAGCAGTTCTTC. Translating gives CASSSGTSGGVAEQFF.

Of note for this clone: In the same sample, other DNA sequences code for this CDR3. The V gene is TRBV18, the J gene TRBJ1-5; no clear D gene. The germline V and J ends were trimmed by 2 bases and 2 bases, with 4 bases remaining between them. CDR1 is KGHSH and CDR2 is LQKENI in the germline V gene. This CDR3 has 13 residues. DNA for the CDR3: TGTGCCAGCTCACCAGGAGGCAATCAGCCCCAGCATTTT. As protein: CASSPGGNQPQHF.

V usage is TRBV5-1 and J usage is TRBJ2-2; D is undetermined. With 0 bases removed from V and 7 bases from J, the gap between germline ends came to 10 bases. Germline V lookup: CDR1 SGHRS, CDR2 YFSETQ. The length of the CDR3 is 14 residues. The CDR3 sequence is CASSLGSRIGELFF. The CDR3 DNA follows: TGCGCCAGCAGCTTGGGCAGCCGTATCGGGGAGCTGTTTTTT.

The chain is built from TRBV28 and TRBJ1-5, with D possibly matching TRBD1 (5 bases). Germline V CDR1 and CDR2: MDHEN, SYDVKM. V was pared by 2 bases and J by 5 bases, with 16 bases between. The CDR3 is 16 residues long. CDR3 nucleotides: TGTGCCAGCAGTTTAGACAGAAGGAGGCGTCATCAGCCCCAGCATTTT. Residues: CASSLDRRRRHQPQHF. The full variable domain, rest sourced from reference TRBV28 and TRBJ1-5, is DVKVTQSSRYLVKRTGEKVFLECVQDMDHENMFWYRQDPGLGLRLIYFSYDVKMKEKGDIPEGYSVSREKKERFSLILESASTNQTSMYLCASSLDRRRRHQPQHFGDGTRLSIL.

This chain links TRBV15 with TRBJ2-7, with 12 bases that match TRBD2. The length of the CDR3 is 19 residues. CDR1 and CDR2 from the germline V gene are LNHNV and YYDKDF (reference sequence). Trimming removed 0 bases from V and 6 bases from J; junction bases left unmatched: 15. The CDR3 here is CATSRDVAASGRAGIEQYF. The CDR3 DNA reads TGTGCCACCAGCAGAGATGTGGCGGCTAGCGGGAGGGCCGGGATCGAGCAGTACTTC.

The CDR3 DNA reads as TGTGCCAGCAGTTTACTGATAGGACCCCTCAATCAGCCCCAGCATTTT. This codes for CASSLLIGPLNQPQHF. The chain employs TRBV28 and TRBJ1-5; no clear D gene. Germline values: CDR1 MDHEN, CDR2 SYDVKM. V lost 2 bases, J lost 3 bases, and 14 bases lay in between. The CDR3 totals 16 residues.